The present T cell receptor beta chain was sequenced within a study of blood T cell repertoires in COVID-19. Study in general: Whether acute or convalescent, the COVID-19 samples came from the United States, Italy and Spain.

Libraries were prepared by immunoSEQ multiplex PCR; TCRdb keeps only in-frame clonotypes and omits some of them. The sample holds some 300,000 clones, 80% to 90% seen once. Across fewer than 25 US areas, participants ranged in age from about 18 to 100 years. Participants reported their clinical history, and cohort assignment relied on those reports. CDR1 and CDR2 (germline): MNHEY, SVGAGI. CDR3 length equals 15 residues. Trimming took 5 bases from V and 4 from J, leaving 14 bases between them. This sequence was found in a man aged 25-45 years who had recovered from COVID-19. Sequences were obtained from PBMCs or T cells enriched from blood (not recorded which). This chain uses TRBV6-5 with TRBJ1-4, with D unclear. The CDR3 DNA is TGTGCCAGCAGTCCCTCGGCAGGATTTAATGAAAAACTGTTTTTT. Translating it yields CASSPSAGFNEKLFF.